This T cell receptor (beta chain) is from a study of shared clonotypes between healthy human individuals. Points from the study as a whole: Naive subsets tended to show greater estimated richness than memory subsets. The study drew on few donors, limiting represented genetic and exposure-history diversity. Blood was the only sampled material, and tissue repertoires likely differ.

Germline lookup yields CDR1 MGHRA and CDR2 YSYEKL. The CDR3 is 15 amino acids. V lost 2 bases to trimming and J lost 7 bases, with 15 bases between them. Measured with immunoSEQ multiplex PCR; TCRdb has only the in-frame clones, and not every one. This sample has around 1,000,000 clones, with approximately 75% found just once. The donor population consisted of healthy HIV-negative adults with no recent acute infections or vaccinations. This clone was detected a few times. Its antigen is still unknown. This sequence was found in a man aged 18 to 29 in good health. Some clones in this sample may be carry-over from other donors' samples. The sequencing sample was made of memory CD4+ T cells from PBMCs. This sample's subset: CD45RA-negative fraction. The chain combines TRBV4-1 with TRBJ1-5, with D possibly matching TRBD1 (6 bases). CDR3: CASSQKGGVWQPQHF. CDR3 sequence (DNA): TGCGCCAGCAGCCAAAAAGGGGGGGTTTGGCAGCCCCAGCATTTT.